The 27 T cell receptor beta chains below come from one sample, sequenced in a study of blood T cell repertoires in COVID-19. Measured with immunoSEQ multiplex PCR; TCRdb has only the in-frame clones, and not every one. The repertoire holds approximately 290,000 clones, 80% to 95% seen once, with over 2% in the top ten. Specimen: peripheral blood. Source of these receptors: a woman in her twenties or thirties with COVID-19, enrolled during active disease.

The chain is built from TRBV11-2 and TRBJ2-1, with TRBD1 matching 10 bases. The germline V gene has CDR1 SGHAT and CDR2 FQNNGV. J gave up 14 bases and V 5 bases, and 6 bases lay outside the gene matches. The CDR3 is made up of 12 amino acids. CDR3 region: CASSPGQGREFF. CDR3 DNA: TGTGCCAGCAGCCCGGGACAGGGGAGGGAGTTCTTC.

The genes are TRBV19 and TRBJ2-7; 8 nucleotides align to TRBD2. V was pared by 5 bases and J by 4 bases, with 7 bases of the junction left unmatched. The germline V gene encodes CDR1 LNHDA and CDR2 SQIVND (reference sequence). The CDR3 totals 14 residues. The CDR3 reads CASSSQRETYEQYF. The CDR3, as DNA: TGTGCCAGTAGTTCACAGCGGGAGACTTACGAGCAGTACTTC. Based on the CDR3 plus reference TRBV19 and TRBJ2-7, the full variable domain is DGGITQSPKYLFRKEGQNVTLSCEQNLNHDAMYWYRQDPGQGLRLIYYSQIVNDFQKGDIAEGYSVSREKKESFPLTVTSAQKNPTAFYLCASSSQRETYEQYFGPGTRLTVT.

V gene TRBV11-2 combines with J gene TRBJ2-7, with 9 bases aligning to TRBD1. With V trimmed by 4 bases and J by 1 base, 8 bases remained unmatched. CDR3 length equals 16 residues. Germline V gene lookup returns CDR1 SGHAT and CDR2 FQNNGV. The CDR3, as DNA: TGTGCCAGCAGCTACCGGGGACAGGGTTCTTCCTACGAGCAGTACTTC. Encoded protein: CASSYRGQGSSYEQYF. Based on the CDR3 plus reference TRBV11-2 and TRBJ2-7, the full variable domain is EAGVAQSPRYKIIEKRQSVAFWCNPISGHATLYWYQQILGQGPKLLIQFQNNGVVDDSQLPKDRFSAERLKGVDSTLKIQPAKLEDSAVYLCASSYRGQGSSYEQYFGPGTRLTVT.

The V and J genes are TRBV6-2 or TRBV6-3 and TRBJ2-7; D is ambiguous. The V and J ends lost 0 bases and 0 bases respectively, with 15 bases between them. CDR3 length: 17 residues. Looked up from germline, CDR1 is MNHEY and CDR2 is SVGEGT. As DNA, the CDR3 is TGTGCCAGCAGTTACTCAGTAAGCCACTCTAGCTCCTACGAGCAGTACTTC. Its translation is CASSYSVSHSSSYEQYF.

This chain uses TRBV6-4 with TRBJ2-1, with 12 bases that match TRBD2. Germline trimming cut 3 bases from V and 10 bases from J; bases unmatched to any gene: 13. The CDR3 spans 17 residues. Germline V lookup: CDR1 MRHNA, CDR2 SNTAGT. This CDR3 is CASSERAGLAGMGEQFF. CDR3 DNA: TGTGCCAGCAGTGAGCGAGCAGGACTAGCGGGAATGGGAGAGCAGTTCTTC.

This chain connects TRBV27 to TRBJ2-3; possibly TRBD1 for D (6 bases). The germline V and J ends were trimmed by 8 bases and 1 base, with 19 bases remaining between them. Germline assignment: CDR1 MNHEY and CDR2 SMNVEV (reference sequence). The CDR3 covers 16 residues. The CDR3 loop is CASARTLGAGTDTQYF. DNA for the CDR3: TGTGCCAGCGCTAGAACACTGGGGGCAGGCACAGATACGCAGTATTTT.

The chain links TRBV19 to TRBJ2-1; the match to TRBD1 covers 8 bases. J lost 8 bases, V lost 4 bases, and 7 bases had no gene match. CDR3 length: 14 amino acids. Germline V gene lookup returns CDR1 LNHDA and CDR2 SQIVND (reference sequence). CDR3 sequence reads: CASSSLGQGDEQFF. Written as DNA, the CDR3 is TGTGCCAGTAGTAGTCTTGGACAGGGCGATGAGCAGTTCTTC.

The chain couples TRBV2 to TRBJ2-5; tentatively, D is TRBD2 (6 bases). Germline CDR1 and CDR2: SNHLY and FYNNEI. This CDR3 contains 14 residues. The V and J ends lost 0 bases and 5 bases respectively, with 10 bases between them. DNA of the CDR3: TGTGCCAGCAGTGAAGCAGGAGGGATGGAGACCCAGTACTTC. This gives the protein CASSEAGGMETQYF.

The chain links TRBV3-1 (or the pseudogene TRBV3-2) to TRBJ2-3; 11 nucleotides agree with TRBD2. Germline V CDR1 and CDR2: LGHDT, YNNKEL (reference sequence). Trimming at V came to 5 bases and at J to 2 bases, leaving 3 bases not matched to a gene. This CDR3 contains 15 residues. For the CDR3, the DNA is TGTGCCAGCAGCACGACTAGCGGGAACACAGATACGCAGTATTTT. This translates into CASSTTSGNTDTQYF.

For this clone: Other DNA sequences within the sample encode an identical CDR3. The chain has TRBV6-1 and TRBJ1-2; 8 positions agree with TRBD1. Germline CDR1 MNHNS, CDR2 SASEGT. The length of the CDR3 is 13 residues. Unmatched junction bases numbered 0, after V lost 1 base and J lost 5 bases. As DNA, the CDR3 is TGTGCCAGCAGTGAAGGGACAGGGTATGGCTACACCTTC. Translating it yields CASSEGTGYGYTF.

This chain links TRBV28 with TRBJ1-5; a weak D match, TRBD1 (6 bases). This CDR3 is 15 amino acids long. V shed 7 bases and J shed 2 bases, with 15 bases lying between them. Germline values: CDR1 MDHEN, CDR2 SYDVKM. The CDR3 DNA follows: TGTGCCAGCACCAAGCGAGACAGGCGCAATCAGCCCCAGCATTTT. It encodes CASTKRDRRNQPQHF.

This chain connects TRBV5-4 to TRBJ2-1; D ambiguous. The CDR3 covers 15 residues. The V end lost 2 bases, the J end lost 0 bases, and 9 bases lay between the germline ends. CDR1 and CDR2 from the germline V gene are SGHNT and YYREEE (reference sequence). The CDR3 sequence: CASSFFESSYNEQFF. The CDR3 DNA sequence: TGTGCCAGCAGCTTTTTTGAGAGCTCCTACAATGAGCAGTTCTTC.

The chain uses TRBV7-2 and TRBJ2-1; 16 nucleotides line up with TRBD2. The CDR3 is 16 residues long. V dropped 5 bases and J dropped 9; count of bases not matched to a gene: 7. From germline, CDR1 is SGHTA and CDR2 FQGNSA. CDR3 region: CASSLLGLAGGREQFF. In nucleotides, the CDR3 is TGTGCCAGCAGCCTCTTGGGACTAGCGGGAGGGCGTGAGCAGTTCTTC.

Here the CDR3 DNA reads TGTGCCAGCACCCACGACGTACGGGGGGCGGACTACGAGCAGTACTTC. It yields the protein CASTHDVRGADYEQYF. The chain has TRBV7-8 and TRBJ2-7, with TRBD2 as a possible D gene (7 bases). With 7 bases removed from V and 3 bases from J, the gap between germline ends came to 22 bases. The CDR3 length is 16 residues. In germline, CDR1 is SGHVS, CDR2 FQNEAQ.

V usage is TRBV6-1 and J usage is TRBJ1-5; a weak D match, TRBD1 (5 bases). The germline gives CDR1 MNHNS, CDR2 SASEGT. This CDR3 region has 15 residues. V was clipped by 2 bases and J by 5 bases, with 13 bases between them. The CDR3 loop is CASSELVTGDQPQHF. CDR3 in DNA: TGTGCCAGCAGTGAACTGGTCACGGGGGATCAGCCCCAGCATTTT.

The rearrangement uses TRBV11-1 and TRBJ1-2; D call uncertain. Germline V lookup: CDR1 SGHAT, CDR2 FQDESV (reference sequence). This CDR3 has 13 residues. Trimming pared 5 bases from V and 3 bases from J, leaving 10 bases between. The CDR3 sequence: CASSHEFHYGYTF. For the CDR3, the DNA is TGTGCCAGCAGCCACGAGTTTCACTATGGCTACACCTTC.

The gene calls are TRBV19 and TRBJ2-1, with a weak D call TRBD2 (6 bases). V shed 4 bases and J shed 9 bases, with 16 bases lying between them. This CDR3 contains 14 residues. Per the germline V gene, CDR1 is LNHDA and CDR2 is SQIVND (reference sequence). The DNA of the CDR3 is TGTGCCAGTAGTACCGAGGGACTTTTAGGTGAGCAGTTCTTC. It yields the protein CASSTEGLLGEQFF. Supplemented by reference TRBV19 and TRBJ2-1, the full variable domain reads DGGITQSPKYLFRKEGQNVTLSCEQNLNHDAMYWYRQDPGQGLRLIYYSQIVNDFQKGDIAEGYSVSREKKESFPLTVTSAQKNPTAFYLCASSTEGLLGEQFFGPGTRLTVL.

The chain couples TRBV6-5 to TRBJ1-3; 8 positions match TRBD1. Looked up from germline, CDR1 is MNHEY and CDR2 is SVGAGI. V lost 5 bases and J lost 4; bases outside the gene matches: 7. The CDR3 sequence is 15 residues long. The CDR3 region has the DNA TGTGCCAGCAGTCGCAACGGACAGGGAGGAAACACCATATATTTT. This codes for CASSRNGQGGNTIYF.

J is TRBJ2-3 and V is TRBV9, with 9 nucleotides matching TRBD2. The CDR3 is 19 amino acids. V shed 0 bases, J shed 2 bases, and the junction held 13 bases outside the gene matches. Looked up from germline, CDR1 is SGDLS and CDR2 is YYNGEE. The CDR3 reads CASSVGLAAKPSLTDTQYF. For the CDR3, the DNA is TGTGCCAGCAGCGTAGGACTAGCGGCCAAACCCAGCCTCACAGATACGCAGTATTTT.

This clone has more than one count but fewer than ten. This chain links TRBV6-5 with TRBJ2-7; the match to TRBD2 covers 7 bases. CDR3 length: 13 residues. Per the germline V gene, CDR1 is MNHEY and CDR2 is SVGAGI. The V gene end was trimmed by 10 bases and the J gene end by 0 bases; junction bases not matched to a gene: 6. DNA for the CDR3: TGTGCCACACTAAGCGGGAACTCCTACGAGCAGTACTTC. Encoded protein: CATLSGNSYEQYF.

For the CDR3, the DNA is TGCGCCAGCAGCTTGGAAGGGGATCGGGTAAACACCATATATTTT. This translates into CASSLEGDRVNTIYF. The genes are TRBV5-1 and TRBJ1-3; a weak D match, TRBD1 (5 bases). Trimming stripped 0 bases from V and 6 bases from J, with 13 bases between. The germline gives CDR1 SGHRS, CDR2 YFSETQ. The CDR3 loop spans 15 amino acids.

The chain joins TRBV30 to TRBJ2-7; 7 positions agree with TRBD2. Germline V gene lookup returns CDR1 GTSNPN and CDR2 SVGIG (reference sequence). The junction had 8 bases not matched to a gene; V was cut back by 3 bases and J by 0 bases. The CDR3 is 15 amino acids. The CDR3 DNA sequence: TGTGCCTGGAGGGGTAGCGGGTTGAGCTCCTACGAGCAGTACTTC. Translated, it gives CAWRGSGLSSYEQYF.

This rearrangement joins TRBV27 to TRBJ2-7; no firm D call. Trimming took 3 bases from V and 2 from J, leaving 11 bases between them. The germline CDR1 and CDR2 sequences are MNHEY and SMNVEV (reference sequence). This CDR3 region has 14 residues. The CDR3 sequence is CASSLRPIAYEQYF. The CDR3 DNA reads as TGTGCCAGCAGTTTGCGGCCTATCGCCTACGAGCAGTACTTC.

The rearrangement joins TRBV15 to TRBJ1-5; D may be TRBD1 (5 bases). Trimming took 8 bases from V and 3 from J, leaving 17 bases between them. The CDR3 sequence is 15 residues long. CDR1 and CDR2 (germline): LNHNV, YYDKDF (reference sequence). CDR3 nucleotides: TGTGCCACCGGACGGGTAGGGGCTCCCAATCAGCCCCAGCATTTT. Translating gives CATGRVGAPNQPQHF.

V gene TRBV10-2 combines with J gene TRBJ1-1; D is possibly TRBD1 (5 bases). Trimming pared 3 bases from V and 1 base from J, leaving 12 bases between. Germline lookup yields CDR1 WSHSY and CDR2 SAAADI. The CDR3 is made up of 15 amino acids. The CDR3 DNA follows: TGCGCCAGCAGTGATGTGGGGCTTGGGAACACTGAAGCTTTCTTT. Translating gives CASSDVGLGNTEAFF.

The chain recombines TRBV7-9 with TRBJ2-3; D call uncertain. This CDR3 is 12 amino acids long. Germline loops: CDR1 SEHNR, CDR2 FQNEAQ (reference sequence). Trimming removed 4 bases from V and 2 bases from J, with 4 bases in between. CDR3 in amino acids: CASSYYTDTQYF. As DNA, the CDR3 is TGTGCCAGCAGCTATTACACAGATACGCAGTATTTT. Full variable domain (rest looked up from reference TRBV7-9 and TRBJ2-3): DTGVSQNPRHKITKRGQNVTFRCDPISEHNRLYWYRQTLGQGPEFLTYFQNEAQLEKSRLLSDRFSAERPKGSFSTLEIQRTEQGDSAMYLCASSYYTDTQYFGPGTRLTVL.

The chain couples TRBV7-6 to TRBJ1-1; 7 nucleotides align to TRBD1. The CDR3 contains 15 residues. V shed 5 bases and J 1 base; nucleotides not matched to a gene: 7. Germline CDR1 SGHVS, CDR2 FNYEAQ. CDR3 sequence: CASSPRGQRNTEAFF. For the CDR3, the DNA is TGTGCCAGCAGCCCCCGGGGACAGAGGAACACTGAAGCTTTCTTT.